These 2 T cell receptor beta chains came from one sample sequenced in a study of Tregs in tolerant kidney transplant recipients. Here immunoSEQ multiplex PCR was the method, and the copy in TCRdb shows in-frame clones only, minus some. This sample has 50,000 to 80,000 clones; 95% to 98% occur once, and the top ten carry 0.34%. This specimen was Tregs from blood, taken before the transplant. These TCRs come from a human donor who received a combined kidney and bone marrow transplant.

The gene calls are TRBV25-1 and TRBJ2-3, with D unclear. This CDR3 comprises 12 residues. The ends were cut back, 4 bases at V and 2 bases at J, with 4 bases in the middle. CDR1 and CDR2 (germline): MGHDK, SYGVNS. The CDR3 sequence: CASSGDTDTQYF. The CDR3 DNA is TGTGCCAGCAGTGGCGACACAGATACGCAGTATTTT.

The V and J genes are TRBV7-9 and TRBJ2-7; D gene ambiguous. Trimming cost V 6 bases and J 3 bases, with 12 bases left between them. This CDR3 spans 13 amino acids. Germline V gene data show CDR1 as SEHNR and CDR2 as FQNEAQ (reference sequence). CDR3 residues: CASSSHYSYEQYF. The CDR3 DNA reads as TGTGCCAGCAGTTCTCATTACAGCTACGAGCAGTACTTC.